Below are 16 T cell receptor beta chains sequenced from a single sample in a study of technical replicates of blood from a handful of donors. Profiled with immunoSEQ multiplex PCR; TCRdb holds only in-frame clones, not every one. The profile shows over 50,000 clones, approximately 84% of them singletons. The sample taken for sequencing was PBMCs. These receptor sequences come from a human donor in good health. Some clones in this sample may be carry-over from other donors' samples.

This sequence joins TRBV5-4 and TRBJ2-1, with D perhaps TRBD2 (5 bases). Germline CDR1 SGHNT, CDR2 YYREEE (reference sequence). The CDR3 has 15 amino acids. Trimming removed 5 bases at V and 4 bases at J, with 16 bases between. The CDR3 DNA reads as TGTGCCAGCAGTCTCAGGCTAGCCGGGTACAATGAGCAGTTCTTC. It codes for CASSLRLAGYNEQFF.

The V call is TRBV7-6, the J call TRBJ1-1; 7 bases are shared with TRBD1. V trimming: 5 bases; J trimming: 0 bases; junction bases outside the gene matches: 18. This CDR3 spans 19 amino acids. CDR1 is SGHVS, CDR2 FNYEAQ, per germline. Written as DNA, the CDR3 is TGTGCCAGCAGCGCAGGGGGTCTTCGGGGAGCCCGACTGAACACTGAAGCTTTCTTT. This sequence encodes CASSAGGLRGARLNTEAFF. Supplemented by reference TRBV7-6 and TRBJ1-1, the full variable domain reads GAGVSQSPRYKVTKRGQDVALRCDPISGHVSLYWYRQALGQGPEFLTYFNYEAQQDKSGLPNDRFSAERPEGSISTLTIQRTEQRDSAMYRCASSAGGLRGARLNTEAFFGQGTRLTVV.

As DNA, the CDR3 is TGTGCCAGCAGCTTAGACGGTTATAGCAATCAGCCCCAGCATTTT. Translated: CASSLDGYSNQPQHF. The chain employs TRBV7-9 and TRBJ1-5, with D hard to call. The CDR3 covers 15 residues. Trimming shortened V by 1 base and J by 0 bases, and 7 bases separated the two germline ends. CDR1 is SEHNR and CDR2 is FQNEAQ in the germline V gene (reference sequence).

Here the CDR3 DNA reads TGTGCCAGCAGCTTAGCGCCGACAGCCCTTTTCTATGGCTACACCTTC. Translation: CASSLAPTALFYGYTF. The rearrangement joins TRBV7-9 to TRBJ1-2; weak D call: TRBD1 (5 bases). CDR1 is SEHNR, CDR2 FQNEAQ, per germline (reference sequence). CDR3 length equals 16 residues. V was shortened by 0 bases and J by 4 bases, with 15 bases between the two germline ends. Based on the CDR3 plus reference TRBV7-9 and TRBJ1-2, the full variable domain is DTGVSQNPRHKITKRGQNVTFRCDPISEHNRLYWYRQTLGQGPEFLTYFQNEAQLEKSRLLSDRFSAERPKGSFSTLEIQRTEQGDSAMYLCASSLAPTALFYGYTFGSGTRLTVV.

The V and J genes are TRBV10-3 and TRBJ1-1; TRBD1 might be the D (5 bases). Trimming shortened V by 4 bases and J by 11 bases, and 11 bases separated the two germline ends. The germline V gene encodes CDR1 ENHRY and CDR2 SYGVKD. This CDR3 spans 11 amino acids. For the CDR3, the DNA is TGTGCCATCAGTGTTGGAGGGGTGGCTTTCTTT. Translated, it gives CAISVGGVAFF.

This chain links TRBV5-3 with TRBJ1-2, with unresolved D. TRBV5-3 is noted as an ORF with a role that remains uncertain. The CDR3 totals 16 residues. Trimming pared 0 bases from V and 4 bases from J, leaving 16 bases between. CDR3 sequence reads: CARSLAAGSRIYGYTF. The CDR3 DNA sequence: TGTGCCAGAAGCTTGGCGGCAGGCAGTAGAATCTATGGCTACACCTTC.

This chain links TRBV7-2 with TRBJ2-3; 7 bases align to TRBD2. This CDR3 has 17 amino acids. The germline V gene has CDR1 SGHTA and CDR2 FQGNSA. The trim removed 0 bases at V and 2 bases at J, leaving 8 bases unmatched. The CDR3 reads CASSLAPSGGSTDTQYF. The CDR3 coding sequence is TGTGCCAGCAGCTTAGCCCCCTCGGGAGGTTCCACAGATACGCAGTATTTT.

This sequence joins TRBV6-6 and TRBJ2-7, with TRBD1 matching 7 bases. J was trimmed by 4 bases and V by 4 bases; bases with no gene match: 13. The CDR3 has 16 residues. Per germline, CDR1 MNHNY and CDR2 SVGAGI (reference sequence). This CDR3 is CASSSLRDSSPYEQYF. The CDR3 DNA follows: TGTGCCAGCAGTTCCCTTAGGGACAGCTCACCGTACGAGCAGTACTTC.

CDR3 sequence: CAISADRYNQPQHF. The CDR3, as DNA: TGTGCCATCAGCGCAGACAGATACAATCAGCCCCAGCATTTT. The chain links TRBV10-3 to TRBJ1-5; a weak D match, TRBD1 (5 bases). The V end lost 6 bases, the J end lost 3 bases, and 12 bases lay between the germline ends. Germline V lookup: CDR1 ENHRY, CDR2 SYGVKD. This CDR3 spans 14 amino acids.

The CDR3 region is CASSSAGQAFSYEQYF. The CDR3 DNA reads as TGTGCCAGCAGTTCCGCGGGACAGGCGTTCTCCTACGAGCAGTACTTC. The chain combines TRBV6-6 with TRBJ2-7, with 8 bases aligning to TRBD1. The V segment lost 4 bases and the J segment 0 bases; nucleotides outside the gene matches: 8. CDR1 and CDR2 from the germline V gene are MNHNY and SVGAGI (reference sequence). The CDR3 length is 16 residues.

This chain uses TRBV11-3 with TRBJ2-2; TRBD1 might be the D (5 bases). The germline gives CDR1 SGHNT, CDR2 YENEEA. This CDR3 is built from 14 residues. V lost 1 base and J lost 5, with 8 bases in between. CDR3 in DNA: TGTGCCAGCAGCTTAGGACAGATTACCGGGGAGCTGTTTTTT. Amino acids: CASSLGQITGELFF.

The chain employs TRBV2 and TRBJ2-7, with 8 bases matching TRBD2. This CDR3 contains 15 residues. Germline values: CDR1 SNHLY, CDR2 FYNNEI. The ends lost 8 bases at V and 4 bases at J; junction bases unmatched: 13. The CDR3 here is CASRAPGLEGYEQYF. In DNA form, the CDR3 reads TGTGCCAGCCGTGCACCGGGACTAGAGGGATACGAGCAGTACTTC.

This chain connects TRBV7-9 to TRBJ1-2, with 8 bases that match TRBD1. Germline loops: CDR1 SEHNR, CDR2 FQNEAQ (reference sequence). V shed 4 bases and J 5 bases; nucleotides not matched to a gene: 12. The CDR3 runs to 16 residues. The CDR3 nucleotides are TGTGCCAGCAGCTCGAACAACAGGGGGAGGGAATATGGCTACACCTTC. Its protein product is CASSSNNRGREYGYTF.

This chain uses TRBV11-2 with TRBJ1-2; D unresolved. CDR3 size: 11 residues. CDR1 SGHAT and CDR2 FQNNGV come from the germline V gene. Trimming shortened V by 0 bases and J by 8 bases, and 4 bases separated the two germline ends. The CDR3 loop reads CASSLDRGYTF. The CDR3 region has the DNA TGTGCCAGCAGCTTAGACAGGGGCTACACCTTC.

This sequence joins TRBV19 and TRBJ2-7; 7 bases map to TRBD1. This CDR3 has 13 residues. The germline CDR1 and CDR2 sequences are LNHDA and SQIVND (reference sequence). Losses at the gene ends were 9 bases for V and 4 bases for J; bases not matched to a gene: 9. CDR3 loop: CASQPGGRYEQYF. In nucleotides, the CDR3 is TGTGCCAGCCAACCAGGGGGTCGGTACGAGCAGTACTTC.

The chain links TRBV7-3 to TRBJ2-1; D unclear. Germline assignment: CDR1 SGHTA and CDR2 FQGTGA. Deletions cut 2 bases from V and 3 bases from J, with 8 bases between. There are 14 residues in the CDR3. The CDR3 DNA is TGTGCCAGCAGCTTAGCTACTAACTACAATGAGCAGTTCTTC. Translated: CASSLATNYNEQFF.